The T cell receptor beta chain described here comes from a study of blood T cell repertoires in COVID-19 (dated by TCRdb to between 2020 and 2021). The study in broad terms: Samples from collaborators originated in the United States, Italy and Spain and spanned both the acute and convalescent phases of COVID-19. The prospective study material was composed of cDNA or gDNA derived from T cells, B-cell-depleted T cells, or PBMCs. Nearly every sample came with metadata listing a de-identified subject ID, COVID-19 status, age in years and sex. Subjects who had been exposed to COVID-19, were actively infected with it, or had recovered from it provided the deeply sampled blood TCRbeta repertoires that made up the dataset. The repertoires were released in a freely available public database meant as a resource for research on the immune response to SARS-CoV-2. Where available, HLA class I and class II types were obtained from metadata supplied by the sample provider rather than from assay-based typing. The samples were drawn from two sources: the first 160 participants of the ongoing ImmuneRACE study, and fewer than 1,500 subjects contributed by 6 global collaborators.

The research as a whole found: The amount of clinical and demographic metadata varied by source and participant and was provided uncurated.

From the cysteine up to the phenylalanine, the CDR3 has a length of 13 residues. Here the CDR3 DNA is all that survives: 39 bases in frame from base 1. CDR1 and CDR2 are drawn from the germline V gene (reference sequence): LNHDA, SQIVND. The V end loses 7 bases and the J end loses 2 bases, and a stretch of 12 bases separates them. TCRbeta CDR3 regions were amplified from genomic DNA using the immunoSEQ Assay, a bias-controlled multiplex PCR. Under the source paper's analysis protocol: The number of nucleated cells in each sample was estimated from the amplification of reference gene primers within the assay. To quantify the absolute abundance of each unique TCRbeta CDR3 rearrangement, sequence reads were collapsed and filtered. Productive Simpson clonality was computed per sample as the square root of Simpson's diversity index over productive rearrangements. Held by TCRdb, this immuneACCESS table contains in-frame sequences only and omits some clones. Under half of the omission traces to an unresolved V gene where checked; the cause of the rest is unknown. Clone size and V and J calls were adopted from that table, with D and trimming inferred from the DNA. In this sample the table shows 300,000 to 400,000 clones, approximately 87% of which occur a single time. More than 5% of the sample rests with the top ten.

In Seattle, one collaborating source enrolled patients while the infection was active and tracked those patients longitudinally over the course of disease. Whole blood was collected in K2EDTA tubes by collaborating institutions according to the institutions' own protocols. For TCRbeta analysis, collaborator samples were shipped as frozen whole blood, as isolated PBMCs, or as DNA extracted from either sample type. To note about this clone: The antigen this receptor binds is unknown. Per-nucleotide qualities are absent, and no much larger clonotype sits a single base away.

Sequenced material: peripheral blood. Rearrangement joined TRBV19 to TRBJ2-7; perhaps TRBD1 is the D gene, with 6 bases matching. The clonotype originates from a woman aged 45-60 years with COVID-19, enrolled during active disease. The DNA sequence is TGTGCCAGTACCCCCGGACAGACCTACGAGCAGTACTTC. The translation is CASTPGQTYEQYF. Extended through the reference TRBV19 and TRBJ2-7 proteins, this CDR3 yields the full variable domain: DGGITQSPKYLFRKEGQNVTLSCEQNLNHDAMYWYRQDPGQGLRLIYYSQIVNDFQKGDIAEGYSVSREKKESFPLTVTSAQKNPTAFYLCASTPGQTYEQYFGPGTRLTVT.